This TCR beta chain was retrieved from a study of metastatic and nonmetastatic thyroid tumors. Study information: The comparison covered peripheral blood and tumor or nodule tissue in malignant and benign thyroid patients. The study's findings and limits: Malignant thyroid tumors reportedly had TCR beta diversity that was significantly higher than in benign nodules, in blood and tumor.

This clone was recorded at least ten times. Antigen unknown. Germline CDR1 is SGHTA and CDR2 is FQGTGA. The CDR3 is 16 amino acids. Deletions cut 0 bases from V and 1 base from J, with 11 bases between. Each patient came to thyroid surgery without any prior treatment (of any kind). Authors' processing steps: In papillary thyroid cancer, a distant-metastasis classifier was built using CDR3 differences across clinicopathological groups. Via MiXCR, TCRdb re-called the PCR reads. The V and J calls come from TCRdb's annotation, not from the publication. Counted here are some 15,000 clones, around 13% occurring once; the ten biggest clones make up approximately 30%.

The receptor was derived from a female donor with papillary thyroid cancer or a benign thyroid nodule (not recorded which). Some clones in this sample may be carry-over from other donors' samples. The rearrangement links TRBV7-3 to TRBJ2-3, with D tentatively TRBD1 or TRBD2 (5 bases each). Sequenced input: blood. The CDR3 nucleotides read TGTGCCAGCAGCTTAACGAGGGGCCAAGGCACAGATACGCAGTATTTT. Its protein product is CASSLTRGQGTDTQYF. The full variable domain, completed using reference TRBV7-3 and TRBJ2-3, is GAGVSQTPSNKVTEKGKYVELRCDPISGHTALYWYRQSLGQGPEFLIYFQGTGAADDSGLPNDRFFAVRPEGSVSTLKIQRTERGDSAVYLCASSLTRGQGTDTQYFGPGTRLTVL.